This T cell receptor (beta chain) was identified during a study of cytomegalovirus exposure and HLA in healthy donors. 60 Vbeta and 13 Jbeta primers were used in PCR. The data were produced by immunoSEQ multiplex PCR, yet TCRdb's version contains in-frame clones alone and is incomplete. The sample has just under 150,000 clones, around 86% seen once; the top ten hold roughly 2.9%. This clone was counted a few times. At collection, donors were nominally healthy, but unrecorded immune exposures were probable. The CDR3 contains 17 residues. Per the germline V gene, CDR1 is MGHRA and CDR2 is YSYEKL. With 0 bases removed from V and 7 bases from J, the gap between germline ends came to 21 bases.

The source material was PBMCs. The clonotype comes from a woman aged 25 to 39 in good health and CMV-seronegative. This sequence joins TRBV4-1 and TRBJ1-2; perhaps TRBD1 as D (5 bases). CDR3 bases: TGCGCCAGCAGCCAAGACCCCTCTAGTCCAGGGATAGGTGGCTACACCTTC. Its translation: CASSQDPSSPGIGGYTF.